The next 20 T cell receptor beta chains were all read from a single sample in a study of regulatory T cells in long-lasting Graves disease. Time point defined: newly diagnosed GD, antithyroid drugs for less than 3 months. After RNA was extracted from PBMCs, the TCR library was made from it. According to the study, TCR beta libraries were built with iRepertoire HTBI primers and CDR3-region Arm-PCR. TCRdb reprocessed the multiplex PCR reads with MiXCR, giving one entry per CDR3 protein. The sample consists of about 540,000 distinct CDR3 sequences, approximately 15% of them appearing once. This sample was shared with a second study, whose subject was T cells in Graves' hyperthyroidism and ophthalmopathy.

The sequencing here drew on peripheral blood mononuclear cells (PBMCs), taken at new diagnosis, from a patient treated with antithyroid drugs. The receptors come from a man aged 25-45 years with Graves disease.

This chain joins TRBV18 and TRBJ2-7; 9 bases are shared with TRBD1. The CDR3 has 14 amino acids. V lost 6 bases and J lost 5; bases outside the gene matches: 8. CDR1 and CDR2 from the germline V gene are KGHSH and LQKENI. The CDR3: CASSPDRGADEQYF. CDR3 nucleotides: TGTGCCAGCTCTCCAGACAGGGGGGCGGACGAGCAGTACTTC.

The rearrangement links TRBV27 to TRBJ2-7; perhaps D is TRBD1 or TRBD2 (5 bases each). The CDR3 consists of 15 residues. Germline CDR1 MNHEY, CDR2 SMNVEV (reference sequence). The V gene lost 4 bases and the J gene lost 2 bases, with 15 bases spanning the gap. CDR3 DNA sequence: TGTGCCAGCAGTTCCAGGGCTAGCCGAACCTACGAGCAGTACTTC. This codes for CASSSRASRTYEQYF.

The gene calls are TRBV7-8 and TRBJ2-2; D uncertain. CDR1 is SGHVS, CDR2 FQNEAQ, per germline. The CDR3 length is 14 residues. V lost 2 bases and J lost 1, with 5 bases in between. The CDR3, as DNA: TGTGCCAGCAGCTTAAAGGGGAACACCGGGGAGCTGTTTTTT. It codes for CASSLKGNTGELFF.

This clonotype was recorded at least ten times. This sequence joins TRBV5-1 and TRBJ2-3; no clear D. There are 11 residues in the CDR3. Per the germline V gene, CDR1 is SGHRS and CDR2 is YFSETQ. Trimming left V 3 bases short and J 5 bases short, with 4 bases between. CDR3 protein: CASSSEDTQYF. The CDR3, as DNA: TGCGCCAGCAGCTCGGAAGATACGCAGTATTTT.

This clonotype was seen repeatedly, ten times or more. The gene calls are TRBV2 and TRBJ2-5; 7 nucleotides agree with TRBD2. V trimming: 1 base; J trimming: 3 bases; junction bases outside the gene matches: 14. From germline, CDR1 is SNHLY and CDR2 FYNNEI. This CDR3 has 18 amino acids. CDR3 loop: CASSEEFIGASGKETQYF. The CDR3 region has the DNA TGTGCCAGCAGTGAAGAATTTATTGGGGCTAGCGGTAAAGAGACCCAGTACTTC.

This clonotype was recorded a few times. The chain is built from TRBV19 and TRBJ2-7; TRBD2 might be the D (5 bases). CDR3 length equals 15 residues. V was clipped by 4 bases and J by 1 base, with 14 bases between them. Germline V gene lookup returns CDR1 LNHDA and CDR2 SQIVND (reference sequence). CDR3 loop: CASSTGNYASYEQYF. The CDR3 DNA reads TGTGCCAGTAGTACCGGGAATTATGCATCCTACGAGCAGTACTTC.

This clonotype was observed a few times. The genes are TRBV10-3 and TRBJ2-5; D could derive from TRBD1 or TRBD2 (5 bases each). Trimming left V 9 bases short and J 2 bases short, with 7 bases between. Germline V gives CDR1 ENHRY, CDR2 SYGVKD. This CDR3 has 11 amino acids. CDR3 coding DNA: TGTGCCATTGGGACGCAAGAGACCCAGTACTTC. Its protein product is CAIGTQETQYF.

The rearrangement joins TRBV19 to TRBJ2-2; the D is unclear. V shed 1 base and J shed 8 bases, with 11 bases lying between them. The length of the CDR3 is 14 residues. The germline CDR1 and CDR2 sequences are LNHDA and SQIVND (reference sequence). Written as DNA, the CDR3 is TGTGCCAGTAGTATAGGTCCAGGCCCTGGGGAGCTGTTTTTT. This codes for CASSIGPGPGELFF. Looking up the rest from reference TRBV19 and TRBJ2-2 gives the full variable domain: DGGITQSPKYLFRKEGQNVTLSCEQNLNHDAMYWYRQDPGQGLRLIYYSQIVNDFQKGDIAEGYSVSREKKESFPLTVTSAQKNPTAFYLCASSIGPGPGELFFGEGSRLTVL.

This clonotype was seen many times. The chain carries TRBV12-3 or TRBV12-4 and TRBJ1-4, with D hard to call. This CDR3 comprises 12 residues. The V gene lost 5 bases and the J gene lost 8 bases, with 9 bases spanning the gap. The CDR3 DNA is TGTGCCAGCAGTCCCCTGGAAGAAAAACTGTTTTTT. Protein: CASSPLEEKLFF.

This clonotype was seen at least ten times. The rearrangement links TRBV12-3 or TRBV12-4 to TRBJ2-2, with D perhaps TRBD2 (5 bases). CDR3 length equals 14 residues. V shed 5 bases and J shed 4 bases, with 11 bases lying between them. The DNA of the CDR3 is TGTGCCAGCAGTACCCATGGAGGCACCGGGGAGCTGTTTTTT. It codes for CASSTHGGTGELFF.

This clonotype has ten or more counts. The chain carries TRBV2 and TRBJ2-1, with 12 bases that match TRBD2. The V and J ends lost 8 bases and 7 bases, in that order; junction bases with no gene match: 3. The CDR3 is made up of 13 amino acids. From germline, CDR1 is SNHLY and CDR2 FYNNEI. CDR3 nucleotide sequence: TGTGCCAGCCCGGGACTAGCGGGTAATGAGCAGTTCTTC. It encodes CASPGLAGNEQFF. The full variable domain, with the rest looked up from reference TRBV2 and TRBJ2-1, is EPEVTQTPSHQVTQMGQEVILRCVPISNHLYFYWYRQILGQKVEFLVSFYNNEISEKSEIFDDQFSVERPDGSNFTLKIRSTKLEDSAMYFCASPGLAGNEQFFGPGTRLTVL.

This clonotype was observed many times. The V and J genes are TRBV29-1 and TRBJ2-1, with D perhaps given as TRBD1 or TRBD2 (6 bases each). Germline V lookup: CDR1 SQVTM, CDR2 ANQGSEA. The CDR3 is 13 residues long. The germline V and J ends were trimmed by 6 bases and 12 bases, with 21 bases remaining between them. CDR3 DNA sequence: TGCAGCGTGGATAGGGGGGTCAGGTTGGGGCAGTTCTTC. It is translated as CSVDRGVRLGQFF.

This clonotype was counted at least ten times. J is TRBJ2-1 and V is TRBV5-1; 7 nucleotides match TRBD1. Unmatched junction bases numbered 6, after V lost 2 bases and J lost 7 bases. Per the germline V gene, CDR1 is SGHRS and CDR2 is YFSETQ. CDR3 length: 14 residues. The CDR3 nucleotides are TGCGCCAGCAGCTTCGAGGGGGCGCGGAATGAGCAGTTCTTC. Encoded protein: CASSFEGARNEQFF.

This clonotype was seen repeatedly, ten times or more. V and J are TRBV20-1 and TRBJ2-5; D call uncertain. The germline CDR1 and CDR2 sequences are DFQATT and SNEGSKA (reference sequence). The length of the CDR3 is 12 residues. The V gene lost 6 bases and the J gene lost 5 bases, with 13 bases spanning the gap. For the CDR3, the DNA is TGCAGTGCCCCCGCCCTGGGGGAGACCCAGTACTTC. This translates into CSAPALGETQYF.

This clonotype showed up just a few times. The gene calls are TRBV30 and TRBJ1-4, with a tentative D call TRBD1 (5 bases). Germline CDR1 reads GTSNPN; CDR2 reads SVGIG (reference sequence). The V end lost 3 bases, the J end lost 4 bases, and 18 bases lay between the germline ends. CDR3 length: 16 residues. In DNA form, the CDR3 reads TGTGCCTGGAGGGACTACCAAGGGGATTTTAATGAAAAACTGTTTTTT. Translated, it gives CAWRDYQGDFNEKLFF.

This clonotype was found a few times. This chain connects TRBV5-1 to TRBJ1-1, with a possible D match to TRBD1 (6 bases). The CDR3 has 15 amino acids. In germline, CDR1 is SGHRS, CDR2 YFSETQ. The germline V and J ends were trimmed by 0 bases and 5 bases, with 14 bases remaining between them. The CDR3 is CASSLDGGPGTEAFF. The CDR3 coding sequence is TGCGCCAGCAGCTTGGATGGGGGGCCGGGTACTGAAGCTTTCTTT.

The CDR3 nucleotides are TGTGCCAGTAGTCGACAGGTTTCTCCGAACACCATATATTTT. This encodes CASSRQVSPNTIYF. The chain has TRBV19 and TRBJ1-3; the D gene is possibly TRBD1 (6 bases). Trimming removed 5 bases from V and 7 bases from J, with 15 bases in between. The length of the CDR3 is 14 residues. Per germline, CDR1 LNHDA and CDR2 SQIVND (reference sequence).

This clonotype was observed many times. The genes are TRBV10-3 and TRBJ1-5; 7 nucleotides line up with TRBD1. V was clipped by 3 bases and J by 2 bases; unmatched bases: 7. This CDR3 comprises 16 residues. Germline loops: CDR1 ENHRY, CDR2 SYGVKD. CDR3 loop: CAISEAGQWGNQPQHF. The CDR3 nucleotides read TGTGCCATCAGTGAAGCGGGACAGTGGGGCAATCAGCCCCAGCATTTT.

This sequence joins TRBV7-9 and TRBJ2-7, with no clear D. The CDR3 totals 12 residues. In germline, CDR1 is SEHNR, CDR2 FQNEAQ (reference sequence). Trimming shortened V by 8 bases and J by 4 bases, and 12 bases separated the two germline ends. The CDR3 spells CASSPQEYEQYF. CDR3 nucleotide sequence: TGTGCCAGCTCACCACAAGAATACGAGCAGTACTTC.

This clonotype has more than one count but fewer than ten. The V gene is TRBV3-1, the J gene TRBJ2-7, with 7 bases identical to TRBD2. Trimming took 4 bases from V and 2 from J; bases not matched to a gene: 5. Germline CDR1 and CDR2: LGHDT and YNNKEL (reference sequence). The length of the CDR3 is 14 residues. CDR3 coding DNA: TGTGCCAGCAGCCGGGGAGGGAACCCCTACGAGCAGTACTTC. This encodes CASSRGGNPYEQYF.